Listed below are T cell receptor beta chains from one sample, sequenced in a study of cytomegalovirus exposure and HLA in healthy donors. Profiled with immunoSEQ multiplex PCR; TCRdb holds only in-frame clones, not every one. The sample carries about 220,000 clones, 76% recorded once. Sequenced: PBMCs. These receptors were taken from a young man in good health and CMV-seronegative. CDR3s include the opening cysteine and the closing phenylalanine or tryptophan. D genes are given only for firm matches. Rows give clone size only sometimes, using once, few, many, or a class for an expanded clone.

j_call d_call clone_size v_call cdr3_nt cdr3_aa
TRBJ1-5 TRBD1 - TRBV7-8 TGTGCCAGCAGCAGCTGGGGACAGGGGGCTGCCGGGCCCCAGCATTTT CASSSWGQGAAGPQHF
TRBJ2-7 TRBD2 once TRBV28 TGTGCCAGCAGTTTCCTAGCGGGGGGGGCCGAGCAGTACTTC CASSFLAGGAEQYF
TRBJ1-2 - - TRBV6-6 TGTGCCAGCAGTTATAGGGGTCAGGGTGGAGGCTACACCTTC CASSYRGQGGGYTF
TRBJ2-7 - - TRBV7-3 TGTGCCAGCAGCTTAGTTATCAGGGAAGCCGCGTACGAGCAGTACTTC CASSLVIREAAYEQYF
TRBJ2-2 - - TRBV9 TGTGCCAGCAGCGTAGGGGGCGGAACGAACACCGGGGAGCTGTTTTTT CASSVGGGTNTGELFF
TRBJ1-1 - - TRBV6-1 TGTGCCAGCAGTGAAGTGGGCACGATGAACACTGAAGCTTTCTTT CASSEVGTMNTEAFF
TRBJ2-7 - - TRBV27 TGTGCCAGCAGTTTATCGAGCGGTGGCTACGAGCAGTACTTC CASSLSSGGYEQYF
TRBJ2-1 - - TRBV6-1 TGTGCCAGCAGTGATGGGACTGATTACAATGAGCAGTTCTTC CASSDGTDYNEQFF
TRBJ2-3 - - TRBV19 TGTGCCAGTATGGGGGCGGGAGAATCTGGGGAAGGAAGCACAGATACGCAGTATTTT CASMGAGESGEGSTDTQYF
TRBJ2-7 - once TRBV27 TGTGCCAGCAGTACCACGATCAGGGGGGCACACGAGCAGTACTTC CASSTTIRGAHEQYF
TRBJ2-1 TRBD1 - TRBV5-4 TGTGCCAGCAGCGAAACCGTTGACAGGGGGCGCGTCAATGAGCAGTTCTTC CASSETVDRGRVNEQFF
TRBJ2-2 - - TRBV7-2 TGTGCCAGCAGCTCCTACGGCGGGGAGCTGTTTTTT CASSSYGGELFF
TRBJ1-2 - - TRBV5-6 TGTGCCAGCAGTTATGGACAGAATTATAACTTTGGCTACACCTTC CASSYGQNYNFGYTF
TRBJ2-7 - - TRBV28 TGTGCCAGCAGTCTGGAGCACGAGCAGTACTTC CASSLEHEQYF
TRBJ1-1 - once TRBV4-1 TGCGCCAGCAGCCAAGGGCCGGGCGGGGGCACTGAAGCTTTCTTT CASSQGPGGGTEAFF
TRBJ1-2 - once TRBV18 TGTGCCAGCTCCGACGGGACTAACTATGGCTACACCTTC CASSDGTNYGYTF
TRBJ2-7 TRBD1 - TRBV4-2 TGTGCCAGCAGCCAGCCGCCGGGACAGGGGCCGGGCTACGAGCAGTACTTC CASSQPPGQGPGYEQYF
TRBJ2-5 - - TRBV2 TGTGCCAGCAGCGGTATCACAGGGCTAGAGACCCAGTACTTC CASSGITGLETQYF
TRBJ2-3 - few TRBV5-1 TGCGCCAGCAGTACTGGGGGCGGGACAGATACGCAGTATTTT CASSTGGGTDTQYF